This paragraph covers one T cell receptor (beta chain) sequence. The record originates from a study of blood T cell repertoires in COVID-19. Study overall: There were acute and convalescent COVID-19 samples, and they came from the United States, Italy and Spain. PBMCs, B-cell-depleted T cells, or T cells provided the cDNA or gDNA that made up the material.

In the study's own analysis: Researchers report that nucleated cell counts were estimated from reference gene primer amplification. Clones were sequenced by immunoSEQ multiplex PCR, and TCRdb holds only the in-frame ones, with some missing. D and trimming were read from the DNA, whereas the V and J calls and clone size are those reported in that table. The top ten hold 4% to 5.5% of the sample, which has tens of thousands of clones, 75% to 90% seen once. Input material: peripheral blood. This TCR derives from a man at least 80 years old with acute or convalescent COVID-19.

CDR3 sequence (DNA): TGTGCCAGCAGTTCCCGGGGCTACGAGCAGTACTTC. The encoded protein is CASSSRGYEQYF. The rearrangement links TRBV27 to TRBJ2-7, with D possibly TRBD2 on 5 matching bases. The CDR3 covers 12 residues. Trimming shortened V by 4 bases and J by 3 bases, and 7 bases separated the two germline ends. Germline CDR1 reads MNHEY; CDR2 reads SMNVEV (reference sequence).